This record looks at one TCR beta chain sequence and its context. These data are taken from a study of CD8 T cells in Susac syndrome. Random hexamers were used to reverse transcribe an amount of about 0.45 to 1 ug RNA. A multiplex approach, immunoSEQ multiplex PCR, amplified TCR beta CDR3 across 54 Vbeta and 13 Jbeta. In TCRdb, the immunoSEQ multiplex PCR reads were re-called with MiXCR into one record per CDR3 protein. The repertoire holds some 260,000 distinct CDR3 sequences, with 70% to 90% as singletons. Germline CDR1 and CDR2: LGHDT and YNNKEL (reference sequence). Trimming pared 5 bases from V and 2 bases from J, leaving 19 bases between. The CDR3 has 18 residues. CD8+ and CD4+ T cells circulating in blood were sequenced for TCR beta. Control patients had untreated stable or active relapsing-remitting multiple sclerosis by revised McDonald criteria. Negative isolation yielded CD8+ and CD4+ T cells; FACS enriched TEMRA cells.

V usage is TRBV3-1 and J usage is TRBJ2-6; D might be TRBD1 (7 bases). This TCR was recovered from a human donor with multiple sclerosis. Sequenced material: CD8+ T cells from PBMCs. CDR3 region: CASSKTRGEYAGANVLTF. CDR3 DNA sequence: TGTGCCAGCAGCAAGACCAGGGGGGAGTACGCTGGGGCCAACGTCCTGACTTTC.